The 9 T cell receptor beta chains listed next were all sequenced from one sample in a study of metastatic and nonmetastatic thyroid tumors. TCRdb ran MiXCR on the PCR reads. Of some 41,000 clones in the sample, less than 35% were seen once. Thyroid surgery had not been preceded by any treatment in any patient. Sequences were obtained from blood. These receptors were taken from a male donor with papillary thyroid cancer or a benign thyroid nodule (not recorded which). Some clones in this sample may be carry-over from other donors' samples.

In its sample, this clone was seen many times. This rearrangement joins TRBV6-1 to TRBJ2-1; TRBD1 matches at 7 bases. Per the germline V gene, CDR1 is MNHNS and CDR2 is SASEGT. V shed 7 bases, J shed 7 bases, and the junction held 10 bases outside the gene matches. CDR3 size: 14 residues. CDR3 coding DNA: TGTGCCAGCAAGTTGAAAAACAGGGGTAATGAGCAGTTCTTC. Amino acid sequence: CASKLKNRGNEQFF.

The chain has TRBV28 and TRBJ1-2; maybe TRBD1 (5 bases). With 1 base removed from V and 8 bases from J, the gap between germline ends came to 14 bases. CDR1 is MDHEN, CDR2 SYDVKM, per germline. The CDR3 is 14 amino acids. This CDR3 reads CASSLSRVSGGYTF. Written as DNA, the CDR3 is TGTGCCAGCAGTTTATCCAGGGTGAGCGGCGGCTACACCTTC.

This clone occurred many times. V usage is TRBV19 and J usage is TRBJ1-5; 8 bases agree with TRBD1. CDR1 is LNHDA and CDR2 is SQIVND in the germline V gene (reference sequence). V was pared by 0 bases and J by 7 bases, with 11 bases of the junction left unmatched. The CDR3 covers 17 residues. CDR3 nucleotides: TGTGCCAGTAGTATAGATCCCGGCAGGACAGGGCACCAGCCCCAGCATTTT. It translates to CASSIDPGRTGHQPQHF.

This clone was counted ten times or more. The V gene is TRBV5-6, the J gene TRBJ1-2, with 9 nucleotides matching TRBD1. Per the germline V gene, CDR1 is SGHDT and CDR2 is YYEEEE. V was clipped by 4 bases and J by 4 bases; unmatched bases: 2. CDR3 length: 13 amino acids. CDR3: CASSQTGGYGYTF. The CDR3 DNA is TGTGCCAGCAGCCAGACAGGGGGCTATGGCTACACCTTC.

At least ten counts were recorded for this clone. The genes are TRBV28 and TRBJ2-1; unclear D gene. The V and J ends lost 6 bases and 0 bases respectively, with 15 bases between them. CDR1 and CDR2 from the germline V gene are MDHEN and SYDVKM. CDR3 size: 16 residues. CDR3 in amino acids: CASRAHDRRSYNEQFF. CDR3 nucleotides: TGTGCCAGCAGAGCTCATGACCGCCGCTCCTACAATGAGCAGTTCTTC.

This clone was picked up a small number of times. Here the CDR3 reads CASRGWGDSLSGELFF. The CDR3 region has the DNA TGTGCCAGCAGGGGGTGGGGGGACAGTCTATCAGGGGAGCTGTTTTTT. The V gene is TRBV6-1, the J gene TRBJ2-2, with TRBD1 as a possible D gene (7 bases). The CDR3 is made up of 16 amino acids. Trimming removed 6 bases from V and 8 bases from J, with 22 bases in between. Germline V gene data show CDR1 as MNHNS and CDR2 as SASEGT.

This clone was detected ten times or more. The chain is built from TRBV13 and TRBJ1-3, with a possible D match to TRBD1 (6 bases). Per the germline V gene, CDR1 is PRHDT and CDR2 is FYEKMQ (reference sequence). The CDR3 extends over 16 amino acids. Trimming removed 3 bases from V and 6 bases from J, with 18 bases in between. The CDR3 is CASSFIVRGTENTIYF. Here the CDR3 DNA reads TGTGCCAGCAGCTTTATCGTCAGGGGCACAGAAAACACCATATATTTT.

The genes are TRBV7-8 and TRBJ1-1; D possibly corresponds to TRBD1 (6 bases). Germline assignment: CDR1 SGHVS and CDR2 FQNEAQ. The germline V and J ends were trimmed by 0 bases and 1 base, with 9 bases remaining between them. This CDR3 has 15 residues. The CDR3 DNA reads TGTGCCAGCAGCTTAGCCGGACAGCGGAACACTGAAGCTTTCTTT. It codes for CASSLAGQRNTEAFF. Complete variable domain (other parts from reference TRBV7-8 and TRBJ1-1): GAGVSQSPRYKVAKRGQDVALRCDPISGHVSLFWYQQALGQGPEFLTYFQNEAQLDKSGLPSDRFFAERPEGSVSTLKIQRTQQEDSAVYLCASSLAGQRNTEAFFGQGTRLTVV.

The gene calls are TRBV6-2 or TRBV6-3 and TRBJ1-2; 7 bases map to TRBD1. Germline lookup yields CDR1 MNHEY and CDR2 SVGEGT. The CDR3 has 14 residues. V was clipped by 10 bases and J by 0 bases; unmatched bases: 8. This CDR3 reads CAIIRQGANYGYTF. The CDR3 nucleotides read TGTGCCATCATCCGACAGGGTGCTAACTATGGCTACACCTTC.